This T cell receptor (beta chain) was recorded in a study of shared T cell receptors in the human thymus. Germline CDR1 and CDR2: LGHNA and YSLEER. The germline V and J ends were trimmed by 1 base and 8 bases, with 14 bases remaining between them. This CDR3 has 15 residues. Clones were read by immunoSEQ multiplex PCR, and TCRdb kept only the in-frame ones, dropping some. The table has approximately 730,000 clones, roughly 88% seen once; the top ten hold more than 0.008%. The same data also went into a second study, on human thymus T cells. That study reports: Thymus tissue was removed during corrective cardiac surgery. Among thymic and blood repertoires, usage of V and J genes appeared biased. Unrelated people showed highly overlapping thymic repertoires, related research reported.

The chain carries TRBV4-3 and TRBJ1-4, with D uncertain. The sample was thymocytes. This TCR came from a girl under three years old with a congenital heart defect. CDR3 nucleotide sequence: TGCGCCAGCAGCCAAGTGAGGAGTACGGAGGAAAAACTGTTTTTT. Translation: CASSQVRSTEEKLFF.